Listed below are T cell receptor beta chains from one sample, sequenced in a study of shared clonotypes between healthy human individuals. The table came from immunoSEQ multiplex PCR; TCRdb's copy has only in-frame clones and leaves some out. The sample has millions of clones, about 95% seen once; the top ten hold 0.9% to 1.4%. Sequencing was performed on naive CD8+ T cells sorted from blood. Receptors originate from a man between 18 and 29 years old in good health. CDR3s leave out the opening cysteine and the closing phenylalanine or tryptophan. The order of the fields is CDR3 length, clone size, V gene, D gene, CDR3 protein. The D gene is left open where the match is weak. Expanded clones get a size class; other rows say once, few or many, or leave the size out.

len: 15
abundance: NA
v_gene: TRBV5-1
d_gene: NA
CDR3aa: ASSPGQPGGSYNEQF

len: 9
abundance: once
v_gene: TRBV13
d_gene: NA
CDR3aa: ASSLGREQY

len: 15
abundance: NA
v_gene: TRBV14
d_gene: TRBD1
CDR3aa: ASSPPRTGRFFYGYT

len: 11
abundance: NA
v_gene: TRBV5-1
d_gene: NA
CDR3aa: ASSWTPWDEQF

len: 11
abundance: NA
v_gene: TRBV5-4
d_gene: NA
CDR3aa: ASSPPSYNEQF

len: 12
abundance: NA
v_gene: TRBV10-1
d_gene: NA
CDR3aa: ASSGEGGTETQY

len: 11
abundance: NA
v_gene: TRBV7-9
d_gene: TRBD1
CDR3aa: ASSPGQIYEQY

len: 13
abundance: NA
v_gene: TRBV19
d_gene: NA
CDR3aa: ASSIGADGQYEQY

len: 12
abundance: NA
v_gene: TRBV4-3
d_gene: NA
CDR3aa: ASSQDRLLQPQH

len: 13
abundance: NA
v_gene: TRBV4-2
d_gene: NA
CDR3aa: ASSQEKGSTYEQY

len: 15
abundance: NA
v_gene: TRBV5-3
d_gene: TRBD1
CDR3aa: ARSLPKQGANGNTIY

len: 12
abundance: NA
v_gene: TRBV4-1
d_gene: NA
CDR3aa: ASSQGPGAETQY

len: 9
abundance: once
v_gene: TRBV19
d_gene: NA
CDR3aa: ASSSYGELF

len: 12
abundance: NA
v_gene: TRBV11-2
d_gene: NA
CDR3aa: ASSLGSAVYEQY

len: 12
abundance: NA
v_gene: TRBV5-1
d_gene: TRBD2
CDR3aa: ASSLELAGDTQY

len: 14
abundance: NA
v_gene: TRBV11-2
d_gene: NA
CDR3aa: ASSFDPRDPNEKLF

len: 15
abundance: once
v_gene: TRBV2
d_gene: TRBD2
CDR3aa: ASSEGPVAGGNNEQF

len: 12
abundance: NA
v_gene: TRBV13
d_gene: NA
CDR3aa: ASSQQGMNTEAF

len: 14
abundance: NA
v_gene: TRBV15
d_gene: NA
CDR3aa: ATSREIGDGSYEQY

len: 13
abundance: NA
v_gene: TRBV12-5
d_gene: NA
CDR3aa: ASGVAPRPKYEQY

len: 16
abundance: NA
v_gene: TRBV29-1
d_gene: TRBD2
CDR3aa: SVEGTDIVGTRLNEQF

len: 13
abundance: NA
v_gene: TRBV9
d_gene: NA
CDR3aa: ASSAGGTTSDTQY

len: 12
abundance: NA
v_gene: TRBV19
d_gene: NA
CDR3aa: ASSIGARAYEQY

len: 11
abundance: NA
v_gene: TRBV7-9
d_gene: NA
CDR3aa: ASSPSVTGELF

len: 11
abundance: few
v_gene: TRBV27
d_gene: NA
CDR3aa: ASSLSAPYEQY

len: 13
abundance: NA
v_gene: TRBV7-8
d_gene: NA
CDR3aa: ASSLVGGISYGYT

len: 15
abundance: NA
v_gene: TRBV5-1
d_gene: TRBD1
CDR3aa: ASSLEPWDRGNTEAF

len: 16
abundance: NA
v_gene: TRBV7-9
d_gene: NA
CDR3aa: ASSLAGQGTGSSGELF

len: 9
abundance: once
v_gene: TRBV6-1
d_gene: NA
CDR3aa: ASSEGAPED

len: 12
abundance: NA
v_gene: TRBV5-8
d_gene: NA
CDR3aa: ASSLGVGGETQY

len: 13
abundance: NA
v_gene: TRBV10-3
d_gene: TRBD1
CDR3aa: AISRPRGTNEKLF

len: 14
abundance: NA
v_gene: TRBV9
d_gene: NA
CDR3aa: ASSVLSGGTNYGYT

len: 13
abundance: NA
v_gene: TRBV5-6
d_gene: NA
CDR3aa: ASSFPRELSYEQY

len: 12
abundance: NA
v_gene: TRBV27
d_gene: NA
CDR3aa: ASSLIQGNTEAF

len: 11
abundance: once
v_gene: TRBV5-6
d_gene: NA
CDR3aa: ASSPRGMEPQH

len: 15
abundance: NA
v_gene: TRBV5-6
d_gene: NA
CDR3aa: ASILHPGGGITGELF

len: 14
abundance: NA
v_gene: TRBV27
d_gene: TRBD2
CDR3aa: ASSSPGLADTDTQY